A selection of T cell receptor beta chains follows, all from one sample in a study of blood T cell repertoires in COVID-19. Assay: immunoSEQ multiplex PCR; the TCRdb copy retains only in-frame clones and omits some. The table includes around 93,000 clones, around 76% detected once. The sequenced material came from peripheral blood. The receptors shown here come from an elderly man with acute or convalescent COVID-19. The CDR3 runs from the conserved cysteine through the conserved F or W. A D gene is named only where the DNA matches it firmly. Rows may omit the clone size; those that give it use once, few, many or a size class.

size,J,V,length,D,DNA,CDR3
.,TRBJ2-1,TRBV7-9,15,TRBD2,TGTGCCAGCAGCTCTTCCGGGACTAGCAACAATGAGCAGTTCTTC,CASSSSGTSNNEQFF
once,TRBJ1-1,TRBV14,18,.,TGTGCCAGCAGCCCACCTGTAGGATTACAGGGTCTTAGGACTGAAGCTTTCTTT,CASSPPVGLQGLRTEAFF
.,TRBJ1-2,TRBV9,14,.,TGTGCCAGCAGCGGCCCACACAGTAACTATGGCTACACCTTC,CASSGPHSNYGYTF
.,TRBJ1-5,TRBV7-2,15,.,TGTGCCAGCAGCTTAGAATCTTATAGCAATCAGCCCCAGCATTTT,CASSLESYSNQPQHF
once,TRBJ1-6,TRBV19,13,.,TGTGCCTCCCAAGAGGTACGGAATTCACCCCTCCACTTT,CASQEVRNSPLHF
once,TRBJ2-7,TRBV19,15,TRBD2,TGTGCCAGTAGTATAGGCCGGGGGGTCCGCTACGAGCAGTACTTC,CASSIGRGVRYEQYF
.,TRBJ1-1,TRBV19,12,.,TGTGCCAGTCAGACTCCCGGCGGTGAAGCTTTCTTT,CASQTPGGEAFF
.,TRBJ2-7,TRBV30,12,.,TGTGCCTGGACCAGGGGTAACTACGAGCAGTACTTC,CAWTRGNYEQYF
.,TRBJ2-3,TRBV7-2,14,.,TGTGCCAGCAGCTTAAGGCTAGCTCCAGATACGCAGTATTTT,CASSLRLAPDTQYF
.,TRBJ2-5,TRBV5-1,15,.,TGCGCCAGCAGCTCAGAAGGACAGACCCAAGAGACCCAGTACTTC,CASSSEGQTQETQYF
.,TRBJ1-5,TRBV28,13,TRBD1,TGTGCCAGCGAGGGGGCAAGTAATCAGCCCCAGCATTTT,CASEGASNQPQHF
.,TRBJ1-5,TRBV19,22,.,TGTGCCAGTAGTATAGGGGAGCTCGACCCGATACTGATAATTAATAGCAATCAGCCCCAGCATTTT,CASSIGELDPILIINSNQPQHF
once,TRBJ2-7,TRBV20-1,10,.,TGCAGTGCTCGCCTAAGTGCGCAGTACTTC,CSARLSAQYF